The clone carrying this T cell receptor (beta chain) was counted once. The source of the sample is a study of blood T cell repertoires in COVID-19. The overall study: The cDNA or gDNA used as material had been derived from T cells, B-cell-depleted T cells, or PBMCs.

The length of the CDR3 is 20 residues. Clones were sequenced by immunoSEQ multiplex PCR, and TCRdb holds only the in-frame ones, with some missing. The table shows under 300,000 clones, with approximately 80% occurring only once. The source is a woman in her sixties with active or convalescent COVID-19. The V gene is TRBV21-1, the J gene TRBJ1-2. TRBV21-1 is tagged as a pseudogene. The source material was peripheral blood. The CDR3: CASSKPLRDYRPSPRYGYTF. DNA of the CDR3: TGTGCCAGCAGCAAACCCCTCCGGGACTATCGCCCAAGTCCCCGCTATGGCTACACCTTC.